Each of the 14 T cell receptor beta chains below was sequenced from the same sample in a study of cytomegalovirus exposure and HLA in healthy donors. The PCR employed 60 Vbeta primers together with 13 Jbeta primers. Some clones are missing from TCRdb's copy, which holds only in-frame ones; the method was immunoSEQ multiplex PCR. Here the sample spans about 210,000 clones, around 83% being singletons. The sample consisted of PBMCs. These receptors were obtained from a man aged 35 to 55 in good health and CMV-seropositive.

The V and J genes are TRBV28 and TRBJ2-7; no definite D call. In germline, CDR1 is MDHEN, CDR2 SYDVKM. V was cut by 3 bases and J by 5 bases, with 11 bases left in between. The CDR3 loop spans 13 amino acids. The chain's CDR3 is CASSFYALNEQYF. The CDR3 nucleotides are TGTGCCAGCAGTTTCTACGCGCTCAACGAGCAGTACTTC.

This chain joins TRBV5-4 and TRBJ2-7; 9 positions agree with TRBD1. Germline CDR1 reads SGHNT; CDR2 reads YYREEE (reference sequence). V shed 7 bases, J shed 3 bases, and the junction held 11 bases outside the gene matches. The CDR3 covers 15 residues. CDR3 region: CASSVQGALYYEQYF. Here the CDR3 DNA reads TGTGCCAGCTCGGTACAGGGGGCGCTTTACTACGAGCAGTACTTC.

The V and J genes are TRBV4-3 and TRBJ1-2; the D is unclear. Trimming pared 0 bases from V and 2 bases from J, leaving 4 bases between. Germline CDR1 LGHNA, CDR2 YSLEER. The CDR3 extends over 13 amino acids. This CDR3 is CASSQERNYGYTF. CDR3 in DNA: TGCGCCAGCAGCCAAGAACGGAACTATGGCTACACCTTC.

The genes are TRBV6-6 and TRBJ1-2; no firm D call. Trimming left V 7 bases short and J 0 bases short, with 18 bases between. The CDR3 length is 16 residues. Germline V gene data show CDR1 as MNHNY and CDR2 as SVGAGI (reference sequence). The CDR3 loop is CASTPSEGSANYGYTF. CDR3 nucleotide sequence: TGTGCCAGCACCCCATCGGAGGGATCAGCTAACTATGGCTACACCTTC.

This rearrangement joins TRBV7-8 to TRBJ1-1; D is unclear. The CDR3 covers 14 residues. Germline assignment: CDR1 SGHVS and CDR2 FQNEAQ. The V gene lost 4 bases and the J gene lost 0 bases, with 9 bases spanning the gap. DNA of the CDR3: TGTGCCAGCAGCTCCATCCGCGTGAACACTGAAGCTTTCTTT. Amino acid sequence: CASSSIRVNTEAFF.

This clone was seen just once. The chain couples TRBV27 to TRBJ2-5; D is ambiguous. V gave up 4 bases and J gave up 2 bases, with 2 bases separating them. Germline assignment: CDR1 MNHEY and CDR2 SMNVEV (reference sequence). The CDR3 runs 11 residues. CDR3 DNA sequence: TGTGCCAGCAGTTCTCAAGAGACCCAGTACTTC. Translated: CASSSQETQYF.

This chain joins TRBV5-8 and TRBJ2-7; 8 nucleotides line up with TRBD2. V lost 3 bases and J lost 3; bases outside the gene matches: 5. Germline CDR1 SGHTS, CDR2 YDEGEE. There are 14 residues in the CDR3. CDR3 sequence (DNA): TGTGCCAGCAGCTCTAGCGGGTACTACTACGAGCAGTACTTC. It encodes CASSSSGYYYEQYF.

This chain connects TRBV28 to TRBJ2-7; 12 bases map to TRBD2. J was trimmed by 11 bases and V by 6 bases; bases with no gene match: 11. CDR1 is MDHEN and CDR2 is SYDVKM in the germline V gene. This CDR3 has 14 residues. The CDR3 nucleotides are TGTGCCAGCAGAATGGGACTAGCGGGCCGCAGGGAGTACTTC. Its translation: CASRMGLAGRREYF.

As regards this clone: Other nucleotide sequences in the sample specify the same CDR3. The chain carries TRBV2 and TRBJ2-1; 11 nucleotides line up with TRBD2. This CDR3 has 14 residues. The J segment lost 4 bases and the V segment lost 4 bases, leaving 0 bases of the junction unmatched. Germline V gives CDR1 SNHLY, CDR2 FYNNEI. CDR3 in amino acids: CASSASGRYNEQFF. The CDR3 DNA is TGTGCCAGCAGTGCTAGCGGGAGGTACAATGAGCAGTTCTTC. Full variable domain (rest looked up from reference TRBV2 and TRBJ2-1): EPEVTQTPSHQVTQMGQEVILRCVPISNHLYFYWYRQILGQKVEFLVSFYNNEISEKSEIFDDQFSVERPDGSNFTLKIRSTKLEDSAMYFCASSASGRYNEQFFGPGTRLTVL.

CDR3 residues: CASSQEHGGRTEAFF. DNA of the CDR3: TGTGCCAGCAGCCAAGAACACGGAGGGAGAACTGAAGCTTTCTTT. The chain couples TRBV4-2 to TRBJ1-1, with unresolved D. Germline lookup yields CDR1 LGHNA and CDR2 YNFKEQ. V was cut by 0 bases and J by 5 bases, with 13 bases left in between. The CDR3 covers 15 residues.

The chain combines TRBV7-9 with TRBJ1-4; the D is unclear. CDR1 SEHNR and CDR2 FQNEAQ come from the germline V gene (reference sequence). V lost 1 base to trimming and J lost 14 bases, with 11 bases between them. The CDR3 runs 12 residues. The CDR3 DNA reads TGTGCCAGCAGCTTAGAATCACAGAACCTGTTTTTT. This translates into CASSLESQNLFF. Full variable domain (outside the CDR3, taken from reference TRBV7-9 and TRBJ1-4): DTGVSQNPRHKITKRGQNVTFRCDPISEHNRLYWYRQTLGQGPEFLTYFQNEAQLEKSRLLSDRFSAERPKGSFSTLEIQRTEQGDSAMYLCASSLESQNLFFGSGTQLSVL.

The chain links TRBV6-1 to TRBJ2-3; TRBD2 aligns across 7 bases. Germline V CDR1 and CDR2: MNHNS, SASEGT. V was pared by 10 bases and J by 6 bases, with 13 bases of the junction left unmatched. The length of the CDR3 is 14 residues. The CDR3 DNA reads TGTGCCACCTTCGCCTCTAGCGGTGCGGATACGCAGTATTTT. Translation: CATFASSGADTQYF.

Concerning this clone: The identical CDR3 is also encoded by other nucleotide sequences in the sample. This chain links TRBV7-6 with TRBJ2-3, with 12 bases aligning to TRBD2. Germline CDR1 is SGHVS and CDR2 is FNYEAQ. The CDR3 length is 16 residues. The junction had 5 bases not matched to a gene; V was cut back by 5 bases and J by 2 bases. The DNA of the CDR3 is TGTGCCAGCAGCCAGACTAGCGGGGGCTTCACAGATACGCAGTATTTT. Protein: CASSQTSGGFTDTQYF.

This chain joins TRBV15 and TRBJ1-2; 10 nucleotides align to TRBD1. From germline, CDR1 is LNHNV and CDR2 YYDKDF (reference sequence). The CDR3 is made up of 15 amino acids. The V segment lost 3 bases and the J segment 8 bases; nucleotides outside the gene matches: 9. The CDR3 nucleotides are TGTGCCACCAGCAGGGCCGGGACAGGGGATAAAGGCTACACCTTC. It is translated as CATSRAGTGDKGYTF. Looking up the rest from reference TRBV15 and TRBJ1-2 gives the full variable domain: DAMVIQNPRYQVTQFGKPVTLSCSQTLNHNVMYWYQQKSSQAPKLLFHYYDKDFNNEADTPDNFQSRRPNTSFCFLDIRSPGLGDTAMYLCATSRAGTGDKGYTFGSGTRLTVV.